This TCR beta chain was documented in a study of T cells after yellow fever vaccination. Of note for this clonotype: Its antigen is still unknown.

Looked up from germline, CDR1 is SGHRS and CDR2 is YFSETQ. With V trimmed by 7 bases and J by 4 bases, 9 bases remained unmatched. The CDR3 extends over 15 amino acids. TCRdb re-called the 5' RACE reads through MiXCR, storing one row per CDR3 protein. This sample has 500,000 to 650,000 distinct CDR3 sequences; over 9% occur once, and the top ten carry 15%. Points from the study as a whole: When the response was secondary, it was weaker but reached its peak faster, day 5 versus 15. Abundant clonotypes from the bulk population could get into FACS-sorted repertoires as contaminants.

The origin of this receptor is a man younger than 45 who received the YFV17D yellow fever vaccine. This sequence joins TRBV5-1 and TRBJ2-1; 9 bases line up with TRBD1. Sequenced here: PBMCs, sampled on the day of the yellow fever booster vaccination. CDR3 loop: CASSIPGQGYNEQFF. In DNA, the CDR3 is TGCGCCAGCTCTATTCCGGGACAGGGTTACAATGAGCAGTTCTTC.